The 15 T cell receptor beta chains listed next were all sequenced from one sample in a study of blood T cell repertoires in COVID-19. The data were produced by immunoSEQ multiplex PCR, yet TCRdb's version contains in-frame clones alone and is incomplete. The sample has some 250,000 clones, roughly 80% seen once. Sequencing was performed on peripheral blood. These receptors originate from a woman older than 75 with acute or convalescent COVID-19.

The sample holds one count of this clone. The chain uses TRBV5-6 and TRBJ2-2, with D possibly TRBD2 on 6 matching bases. From germline, CDR1 is SGHDT and CDR2 YYEEEE. This CDR3 is 14 amino acids long. The V gene lost 0 bases and the J gene lost 5 bases, with 8 bases spanning the gap. The CDR3 here is CASSLDRGTGELFF. CDR3 sequence (DNA): TGTGCCAGCAGCTTGGATCGGGGGACCGGGGAGCTGTTTTTT.

This clone was counted once. The chain employs TRBV30 and TRBJ1-2; 7 positions match TRBD1. This CDR3 is built from 11 residues. In germline, CDR1 is GTSNPN, CDR2 SVGIG (reference sequence). Unmatched junction bases numbered 5, after V lost 6 bases and J lost 7 bases. CDR3 nucleotide sequence: TGTGCCTGTAATACAGGGGTTGGCTACACCTTC. It is translated as CACNTGVGYTF.

This chain uses TRBV27 with TRBJ1-2, with a possible D match to TRBD1 (6 bases). V shed 0 bases and J shed 2 bases, with 7 bases lying between them. CDR1 and CDR2 from the germline V gene are MNHEY and SMNVEV (reference sequence). The length of the CDR3 is 14 residues. CDR3 in amino acids: CASSLSGQNYGYTF. The CDR3 DNA follows: TGTGCCAGCAGTTTATCAGGACAGAACTATGGCTACACCTTC.

The V and J genes are TRBV19 and TRBJ2-5; a possible D gene is TRBD1 (6 bases). Trimming cost V 1 base and J 5 bases, with 11 bases left between them. The CDR3 has 14 amino acids. CDR1 is LNHDA, CDR2 SQIVND, per germline (reference sequence). In DNA, the CDR3 is TGTGCCAGTAGTATAGTCAGCGACAGGGAGACCCAGTACTTC. Protein product: CASSIVSDRETQYF.

The chain recombines TRBV7-7 with TRBJ2-2, with TRBD1 as a possible D gene (6 bases). This CDR3 comprises 14 residues. Germline V gene sequence: CDR1 SSHAT, CDR2 FNYEAQ (reference sequence). V lost 5 bases and J lost 5, with 12 bases in between. The CDR3 coding sequence is TGTGCCAGCAGCCCAGTACAGGGAACCGGGGAGCTGTTTTTT. Its translation is CASSPVQGTGELFF.

There are a few counts of this clone. The chain recombines TRBV5-4 with TRBJ2-3; D possibly corresponds to TRBD2 (6 bases). The V gene lost 1 base and the J gene lost 2 bases, with 11 bases spanning the gap. The CDR3 spans 15 residues. In germline, CDR1 is SGHNT, CDR2 YYREEE (reference sequence). The chain's CDR3 is CASSLSGGFTDTQYF. The CDR3 DNA sequence: TGTGCCAGCAGCTTGAGTGGGGGGTTCACAGATACGCAGTATTTT.

The chain carries TRBV7-9 and TRBJ1-6; D is unclear. Trimming took 8 bases from V and 10 from J, leaving 12 bases between them. CDR1 SEHNR and CDR2 FQNEAQ come from the germline V gene (reference sequence). CDR3 length: 12 amino acids. The CDR3 DNA sequence: TGTGCCAGCGGCGGCCTTGGATCACCCCTCCACTTT. Amino acid sequence: CASGGLGSPLHF.

This chain connects TRBV5-1 to TRBJ2-7; TRBD1 might be the D (6 bases). The CDR3 runs to 14 residues. Germline V lookup: CDR1 SGHRS, CDR2 YFSETQ. V was clipped by 0 bases and J by 3 bases, with 10 bases between them. The DNA for the CDR3 is TGCGCCAGCAGCTTGGTAAGGACAGACTACGAGCAGTACTTC. This sequence encodes CASSLVRTDYEQYF.

This clone was counted a few times. As DNA, the CDR3 is TGCGCCAGCAGTTTACCGGGACTAGCGGGAGGTTCCGGGGAGCTGTTTTTT. Amino acid sequence: CASSLPGLAGGSGELFF. The chain couples TRBV10-1 to TRBJ2-2; 15 bases line up with TRBD2. CDR3 length: 17 residues. V was clipped by 5 bases and J by 6 bases; unmatched bases: 7. Germline V lookup: CDR1 WNHNN, CDR2 SYGVQD (reference sequence).

This chain connects TRBV3-1 (or the pseudogene TRBV3-2) to TRBJ2-5; D uncertain. Trimming took off 2 bases at V and 1 base at J, with 8 bases between the two ends. The CDR3 contains 14 residues. Germline CDR1 is LGHDT and CDR2 is YNNKEL (reference sequence). CDR3 bases: TGTGCCAGCAGCCAACAACAGACCCAAGAGACCCAGTACTTC. Protein sequence: CASSQQQTQETQYF.

V usage is TRBV28 and J usage is TRBJ1-1; TRBD1 matches 8 bases. The V gene's germline CDR1 is MDHEN and CDR2 SYDVKM. The CDR3 totals 15 residues. V trimming: 1 base; J trimming: 5 bases; junction bases outside the gene matches: 6. The CDR3 reads CASSLLGTGGTEAFF. The CDR3 bases are TGTGCCAGCAGTTTATTGGGGACAGGAGGGACTGAAGCTTTCTTT.

The chain employs TRBV6-5 and TRBJ1-6, with a possible D match to TRBD1 (6 bases). V dropped 6 bases and J dropped 10 bases, with 16 bases sitting between them. The CDR3 contains 14 residues. Germline V lookup: CDR1 MNHEY, CDR2 SVGAGI. The CDR3 spells CASRAQGYSSPLHF. CDR3 in DNA: TGTGCCAGCAGGGCTCAGGGGTATAGCTCACCCCTCCACTTT.

This clone occurred a few times. The CDR3 protein is CASSLGRTGGTDTQYF. CDR3 nucleotide sequence: TGCGCCAGCAGCTTGGGGAGGACAGGGGGCACAGATACGCAGTATTTT. V usage is TRBV5-1 and J usage is TRBJ2-3, with 9 positions matching TRBD1. J gave up 1 base and V 0 bases, and 3 bases lay outside the gene matches. This CDR3 region has 16 residues. The germline gives CDR1 SGHRS, CDR2 YFSETQ.

The chain recombines TRBV7-8 with TRBJ1-4; TRBD1 agrees at 7 bases. Germline V gene data show CDR1 as SGHVS and CDR2 as FQNEAQ. The CDR3 is made up of 16 amino acids. J was trimmed by 4 bases and V by 1 base; bases with no gene match: 6. The CDR3, as DNA: TGTGCCAGCAGCTTAGGAGGGGGCAGGATTAATGAAAAACTGTTTTTT. Translation gives CASSLGGGRINEKLFF.

J is TRBJ2-3 and V is TRBV28; 10 bases fit TRBD2. The CDR3 covers 16 residues. Germline CDR1 is MDHEN and CDR2 is SYDVKM. Trimming took 3 bases from V and 5 from J; bases not matched to a gene: 8. In DNA form, the CDR3 reads TGTGCCAGCAGTTTCCAAGCGGGAGGGCTGGGAGATACGCAGTATTTT. Its translation: CASSFQAGGLGDTQYF. Based on the CDR3 plus reference TRBV28 and TRBJ2-3, the full variable domain is DVKVTQSSRYLVKRTGEKVFLECVQDMDHENMFWYRQDPGLGLRLIYFSYDVKMKEKGDIPEGYSVSREKKERFSLILESASTNQTSMYLCASSFQAGGLGDTQYFGPGTRLTVL.